This TCR beta chain emerged from a study of T cell responses to AZD1222 COVID-19 vaccine (dated by TCRdb to the early 2020s). The study in broad terms: Because spike-specific TCR depth and breadth did not differ between the two schedules, AZD1222 recipients who got a second dose at roughly 4 weeks were pooled with those who got a second dose at roughly 12 weeks. Enrollment into the trials was organized by age into subgroups of 18-55, 56-69 and 70-plus years, and those subgroups contained approximately 150, 30 and 60 TCR-sequenced participants, respectively. TCR sequencing was performed for approximately 240 trial participants, of whom roughly 200 were given two doses of AZD1222 and approximately 26 were given two doses of MenACWY control vaccine. On the study overall, not on this receptor specifically: Reportedly, almost half of the unique spike-specific TCRs recognized epitopes lying outside the regions that are mutated in the B.1.351 and B.1.1.7 variants. Participants were mostly white British, with more females than males. The authors suggested clonal diversity may have been underestimated. Because no day 14 peak-response samples were available, the repertoires could be characterized only after the peak T cell response. The 56-69-year group was small, and its depth increase did not reach significance, likely because of low power. A significant rise in spike-specific TCR breadth and depth was observed after two AZD1222 doses relative to day 0 and relative to MenACWY recipients. CD4 TCRs associated with the vaccine covered the entire spike protein, and the dominant responses were in regions 160-218 and 743-854. Only five to seven AZD1222 recipients were SARS-CoV-2 seropositive at baseline, limiting conclusions about previously exposed vaccinees.

The time point label for this specimen denotes: baseline before first vaccination. Vaccinee samples came from UK trials COV001 and COV002, including a single-blind randomized controlled phase 2/3 trial of AZD1222 (ChAdOx1 nCoV-19) in healthy adults. Trial participant PBMC samples were collected at day 0 and day 28 after the second dose for TCRbeta chain sequencing. The CDR3 regions of human TCRbeta chains were analyzed by immunosequencing. Turning to the authors' computational methods: TCRs in the repertoires were matched against a reference library of SARS-CoV-2-specific TCRs that had been generated with the MIRA antigen-specificity platform. Breadth was defined as the fraction of unique TCRs that were SARS-CoV-2-associated. Depth was defined as the fraction of total T cells that were SARS-CoV-2-associated. Each spike-specific TCR was assigned to its reactive spike region and to a CD4 or CD8 class using the MIRA data. Log10-transformed breadth and depth values were compared by one-way ANOVA with Sidak's multiple comparisons tests. TCRdb retrieved this table from immuneACCESS and kept in-frame rearrangements only. Not all clones are present; in checked studies, unresolved V genes account for under half, and no reason is known for the remainder. V and J calls and clone size are as listed in that table; D and trimming were resolved from the DNA. The sample table records 95,000 to 150,000 clones; about 89% of these occur just once. Clones ranked in the top ten supply roughly 5% of the sample.

A note on this clone: Its binding antigen is unknown. The input lacks base qualities; no much larger clone sits a single base away.

At the junction V is shortened by 7 bases and J by 4 bases; bases outside the gene matches: 9. From a lookup of the germline V gene (reference sequence), CDR1 and CDR2 are LNHDA and SQIVND. The CDR3 spans 14 residues, from the cysteine through the phenylalanine. Solely the CDR3 DNA is kept, with 42 bases framed from the first base. Material: peripheral blood, obtained on day 0 of AZD1222 vaccination. The chain is made from TRBV19 and TRBJ1-1; 7 central nucleotides agree with TRBD1. This receptor was taken from an adult in good health. The CDR3 reads CASTLGQPSTEAFF. Read as DNA, the sequence is TGTGCCAGTACTTTGGGACAGCCGTCCACTGAAGCTTTCTTT.